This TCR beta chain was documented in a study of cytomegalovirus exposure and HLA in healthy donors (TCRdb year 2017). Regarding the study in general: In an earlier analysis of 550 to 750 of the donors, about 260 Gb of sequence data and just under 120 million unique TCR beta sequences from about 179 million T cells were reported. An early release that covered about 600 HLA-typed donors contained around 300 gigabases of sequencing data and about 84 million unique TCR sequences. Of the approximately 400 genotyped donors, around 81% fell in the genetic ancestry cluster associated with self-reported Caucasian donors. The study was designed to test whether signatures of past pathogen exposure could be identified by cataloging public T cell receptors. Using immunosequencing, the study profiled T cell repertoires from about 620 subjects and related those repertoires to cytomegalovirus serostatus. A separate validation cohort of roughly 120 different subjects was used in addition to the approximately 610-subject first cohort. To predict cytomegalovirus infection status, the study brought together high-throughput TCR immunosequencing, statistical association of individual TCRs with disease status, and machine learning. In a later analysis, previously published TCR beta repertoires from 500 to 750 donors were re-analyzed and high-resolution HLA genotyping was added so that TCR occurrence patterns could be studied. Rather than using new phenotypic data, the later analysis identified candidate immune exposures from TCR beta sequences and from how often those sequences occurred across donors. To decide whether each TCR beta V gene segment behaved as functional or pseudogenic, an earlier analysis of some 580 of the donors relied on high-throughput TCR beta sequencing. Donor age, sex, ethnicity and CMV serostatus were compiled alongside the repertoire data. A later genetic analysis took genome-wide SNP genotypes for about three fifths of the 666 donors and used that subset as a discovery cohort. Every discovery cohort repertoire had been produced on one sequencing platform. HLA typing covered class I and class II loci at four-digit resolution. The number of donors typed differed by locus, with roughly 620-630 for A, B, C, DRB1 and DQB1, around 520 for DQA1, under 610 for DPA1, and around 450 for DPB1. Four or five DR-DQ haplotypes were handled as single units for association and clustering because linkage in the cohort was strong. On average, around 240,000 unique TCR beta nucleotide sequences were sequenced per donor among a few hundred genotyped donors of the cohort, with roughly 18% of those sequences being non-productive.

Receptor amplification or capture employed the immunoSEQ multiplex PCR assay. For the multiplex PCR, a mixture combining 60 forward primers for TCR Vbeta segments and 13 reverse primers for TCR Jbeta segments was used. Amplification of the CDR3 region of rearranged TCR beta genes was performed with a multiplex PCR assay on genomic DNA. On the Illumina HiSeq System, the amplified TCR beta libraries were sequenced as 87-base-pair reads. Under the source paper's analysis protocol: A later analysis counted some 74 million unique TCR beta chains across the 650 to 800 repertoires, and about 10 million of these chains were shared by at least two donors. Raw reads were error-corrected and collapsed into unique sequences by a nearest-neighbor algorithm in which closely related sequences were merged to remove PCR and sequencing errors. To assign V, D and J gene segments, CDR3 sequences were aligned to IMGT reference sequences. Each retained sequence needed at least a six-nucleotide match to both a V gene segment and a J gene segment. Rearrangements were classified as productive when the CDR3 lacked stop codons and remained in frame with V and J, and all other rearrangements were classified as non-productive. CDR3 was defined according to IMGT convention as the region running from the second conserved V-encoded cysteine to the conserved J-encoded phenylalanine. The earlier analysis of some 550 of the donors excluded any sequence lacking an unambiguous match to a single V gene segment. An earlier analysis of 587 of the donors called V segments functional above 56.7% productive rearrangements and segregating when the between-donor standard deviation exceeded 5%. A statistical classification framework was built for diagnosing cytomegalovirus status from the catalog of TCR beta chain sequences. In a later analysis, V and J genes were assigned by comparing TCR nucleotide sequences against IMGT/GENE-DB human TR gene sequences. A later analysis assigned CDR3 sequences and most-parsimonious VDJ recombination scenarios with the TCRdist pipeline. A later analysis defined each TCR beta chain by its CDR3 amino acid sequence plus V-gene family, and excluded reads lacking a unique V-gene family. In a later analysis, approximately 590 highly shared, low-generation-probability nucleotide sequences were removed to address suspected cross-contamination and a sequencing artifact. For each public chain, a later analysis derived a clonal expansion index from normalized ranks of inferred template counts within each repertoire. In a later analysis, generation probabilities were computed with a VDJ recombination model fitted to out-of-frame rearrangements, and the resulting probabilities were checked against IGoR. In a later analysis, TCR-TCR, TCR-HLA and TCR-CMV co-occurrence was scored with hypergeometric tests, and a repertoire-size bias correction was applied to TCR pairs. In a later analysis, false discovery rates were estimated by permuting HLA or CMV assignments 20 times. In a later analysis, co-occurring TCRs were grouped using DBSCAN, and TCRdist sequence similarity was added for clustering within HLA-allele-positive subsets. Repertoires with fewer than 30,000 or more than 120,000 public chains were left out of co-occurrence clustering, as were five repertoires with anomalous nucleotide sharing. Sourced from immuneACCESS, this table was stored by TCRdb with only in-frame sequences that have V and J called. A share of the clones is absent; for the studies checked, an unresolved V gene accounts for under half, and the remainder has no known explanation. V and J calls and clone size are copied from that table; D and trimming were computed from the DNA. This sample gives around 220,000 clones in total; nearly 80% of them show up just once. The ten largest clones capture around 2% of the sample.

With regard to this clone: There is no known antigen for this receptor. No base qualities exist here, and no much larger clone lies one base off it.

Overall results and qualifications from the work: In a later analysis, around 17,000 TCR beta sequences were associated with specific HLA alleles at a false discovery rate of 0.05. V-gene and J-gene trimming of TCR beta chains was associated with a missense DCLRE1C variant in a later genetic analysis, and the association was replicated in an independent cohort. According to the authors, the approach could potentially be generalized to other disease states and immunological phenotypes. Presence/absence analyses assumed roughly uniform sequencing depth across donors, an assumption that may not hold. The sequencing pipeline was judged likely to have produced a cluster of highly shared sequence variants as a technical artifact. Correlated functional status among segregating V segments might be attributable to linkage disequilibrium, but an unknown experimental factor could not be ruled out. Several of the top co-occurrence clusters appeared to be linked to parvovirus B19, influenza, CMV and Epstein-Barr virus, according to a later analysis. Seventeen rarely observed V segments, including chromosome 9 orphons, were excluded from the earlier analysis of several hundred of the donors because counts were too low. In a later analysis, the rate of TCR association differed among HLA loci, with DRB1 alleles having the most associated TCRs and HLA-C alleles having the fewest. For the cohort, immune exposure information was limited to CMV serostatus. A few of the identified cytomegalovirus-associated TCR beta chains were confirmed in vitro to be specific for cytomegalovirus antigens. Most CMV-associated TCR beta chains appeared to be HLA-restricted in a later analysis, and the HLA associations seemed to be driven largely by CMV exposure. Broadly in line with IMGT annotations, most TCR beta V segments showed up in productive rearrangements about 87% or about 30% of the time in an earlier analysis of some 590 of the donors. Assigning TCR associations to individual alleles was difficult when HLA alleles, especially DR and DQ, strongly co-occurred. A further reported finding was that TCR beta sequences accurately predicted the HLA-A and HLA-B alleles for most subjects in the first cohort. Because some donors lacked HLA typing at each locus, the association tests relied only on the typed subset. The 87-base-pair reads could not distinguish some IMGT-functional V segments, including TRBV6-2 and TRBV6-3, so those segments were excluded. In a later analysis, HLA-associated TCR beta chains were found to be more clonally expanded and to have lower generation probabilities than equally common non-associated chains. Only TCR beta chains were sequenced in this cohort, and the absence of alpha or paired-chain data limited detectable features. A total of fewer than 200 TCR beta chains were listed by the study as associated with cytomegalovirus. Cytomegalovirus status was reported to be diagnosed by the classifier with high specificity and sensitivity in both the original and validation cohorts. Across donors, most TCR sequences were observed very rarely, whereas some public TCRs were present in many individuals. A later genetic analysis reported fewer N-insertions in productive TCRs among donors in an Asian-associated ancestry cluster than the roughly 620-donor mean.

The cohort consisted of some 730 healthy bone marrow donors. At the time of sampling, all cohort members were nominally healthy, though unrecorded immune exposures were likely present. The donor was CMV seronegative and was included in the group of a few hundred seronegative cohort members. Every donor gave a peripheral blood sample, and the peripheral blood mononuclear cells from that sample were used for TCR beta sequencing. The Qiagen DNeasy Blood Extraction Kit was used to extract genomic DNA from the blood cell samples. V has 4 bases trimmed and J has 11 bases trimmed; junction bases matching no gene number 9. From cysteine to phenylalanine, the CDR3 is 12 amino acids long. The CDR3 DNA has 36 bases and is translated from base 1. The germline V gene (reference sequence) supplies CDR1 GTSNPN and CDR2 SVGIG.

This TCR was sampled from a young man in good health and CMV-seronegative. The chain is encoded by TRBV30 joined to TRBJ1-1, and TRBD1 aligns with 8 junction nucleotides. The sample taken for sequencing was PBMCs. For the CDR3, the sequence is CAWTTGGRRAFF. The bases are TGTGCCTGGACCACAGGGGGAAGGCGGGCTTTCTTT.